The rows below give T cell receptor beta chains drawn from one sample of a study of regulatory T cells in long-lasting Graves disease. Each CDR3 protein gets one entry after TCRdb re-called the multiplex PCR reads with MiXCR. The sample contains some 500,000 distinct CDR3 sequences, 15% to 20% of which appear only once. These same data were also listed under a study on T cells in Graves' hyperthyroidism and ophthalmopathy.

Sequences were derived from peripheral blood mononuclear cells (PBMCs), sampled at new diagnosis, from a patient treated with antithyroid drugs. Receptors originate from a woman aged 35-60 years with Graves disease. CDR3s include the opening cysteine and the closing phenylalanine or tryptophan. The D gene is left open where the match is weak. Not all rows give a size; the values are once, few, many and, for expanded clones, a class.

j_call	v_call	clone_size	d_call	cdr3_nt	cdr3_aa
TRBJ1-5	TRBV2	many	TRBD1	TGTGCCAGCAGTGAACTACAGGGGAAGGGCAATCAGCCCCAGCATTTT	CASSELQGKGNQPQHF
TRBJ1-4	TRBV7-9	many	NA	TGTGCCAGCAGGTCCGACAGAGCCATTGATGAAAAACTGTTTTTT	CASRSDRAIDEKLFF
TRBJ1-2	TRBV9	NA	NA	TGTGCCAGCAGCGTAGCTAGCAGCTATGGCTACACCTTC	CASSVASSYGYTF
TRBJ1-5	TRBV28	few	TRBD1	TGTGCCAGCAGTTTATGGGGACAGGGACTGGGCAATCAGCCCCAGCATTTT	CASSLWGQGLGNQPQHF
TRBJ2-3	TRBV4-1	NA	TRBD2	TGCGCCAGCAGCCAAGAACCCGGACTAGACACAGATACGCAGTATTTT	CASSQEPGLDTDTQYF
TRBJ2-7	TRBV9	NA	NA	TGTGCCAGCAGCGGTGACAGTTTGGAGCAGTACTTC	CASSGDSLEQYF
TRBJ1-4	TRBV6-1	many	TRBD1	TGTGCCATCGGACAGGGTCCTGAAAAACTGTTTTTT	CAIGQGPEKLFF
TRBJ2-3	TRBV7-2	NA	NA	TGTGCCAGCAGCGGAGGGTTGGCAGATACGCAGTATTTT	CASSGGLADTQYF
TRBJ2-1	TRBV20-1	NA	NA	TGCAGCCCCCGGAAGGGCTCCCAGCAGTTCTTC	CSPRKGSQQFF
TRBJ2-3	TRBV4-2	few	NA	TGTGCCAGCAGCCAATCCCGGGGAGCAGATACGCAGTATTTT	CASSQSRGADTQYF
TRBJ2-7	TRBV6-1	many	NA	TGTGCCAGCAGGAAGTCCTCCTACGAGCAGTACTTC	CASRKSSYEQYF
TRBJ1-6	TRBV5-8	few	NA	TGTGCCACTCTGGCGGGGCCGACACTTAATTCACCCCTCCACTTT	CATLAGPTLNSPLHF
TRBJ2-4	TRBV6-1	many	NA	TGTGCCAGCAGTGACATCCTCGGTGGTTCGGCCAAAAACATTCAGTACTTC	CASSDILGGSAKNIQYF
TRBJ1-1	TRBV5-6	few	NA	TGTGCCAGCAGCTTGGTTGATTTTCGGGACACTGAAGCTTTCTTT	CASSLVDFRDTEAFF
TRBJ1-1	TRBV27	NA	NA	TGTGCCAGCAGACCCCGCCGGGTCAGCAGCCCGAACACTGAAGCTTTCTTT	CASRPRRVSSPNTEAFF
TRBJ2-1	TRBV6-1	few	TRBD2	TGTGCCACCACCGGGACTAGCGGAGATAATGAGCAGTTCTTC	CATTGTSGDNEQFF
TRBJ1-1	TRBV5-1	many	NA	TGCGCCAGCAGCACTATTGGGCCCTCCCAGGGAGCTTTCTTT	CASSTIGPSQGAFF
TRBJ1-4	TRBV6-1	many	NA	TGTGCCAGCTCCTTGGGGGGAAGCGAAAAACTGTTTTTT	CASSLGGSEKLFF
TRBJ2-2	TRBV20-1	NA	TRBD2	TGCAGTGCGTCGGGACTAGCGGGGGGGCTTAGCACCGGGGAGCTGTTTTTT	CSASGLAGGLSTGELFF
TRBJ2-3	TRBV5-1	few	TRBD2	TGCGCCAGCAGCTTGGACATTTCGGGGGGAGATACGCAGTATTTT	CASSLDISGGDTQYF
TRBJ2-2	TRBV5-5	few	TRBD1	TGTGCCAGCAAATTGGACTTACAGGGGTACACCGGGGAGCTGTTTTTT	CASKLDLQGYTGELFF
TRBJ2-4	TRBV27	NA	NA	TGTGCCAGCAGTTTATCTTGGGAGTTAGCCAAAAACATTCAGTACTTC	CASSLSWELAKNIQYF
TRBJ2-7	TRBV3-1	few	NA	TGTGCCAGCAGCCAGCCCTTCGGCCACCCCCACGAGCAGTACTTC	CASSQPFGHPHEQYF
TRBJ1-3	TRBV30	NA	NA	TGTGCCTGGAACGAAGGACAGTTCGGAAACACCATATATTTT	CAWNEGQFGNTIYF
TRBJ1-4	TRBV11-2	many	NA	TGTGCCAGCAGCCCCCAAAGTTACGAAAAACTGTTTTTT	CASSPQSYEKLFF
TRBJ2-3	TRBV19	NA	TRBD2	TGTGCCAGTAGTATTTTGCGGGGGACAGATACGCAGTATTTT	CASSILRGTDTQYF
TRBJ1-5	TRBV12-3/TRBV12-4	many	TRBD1	TGTGCCAGCAGTTTGGGACAGATTAGCAATCAGCCCCAGCATTTT	CASSLGQISNQPQHF
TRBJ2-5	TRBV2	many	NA	TGTGCCAGCAGCCGACAGGGCCTGGGGGGAAAGACCCAGTACTTC	CASSRQGLGGKTQYF
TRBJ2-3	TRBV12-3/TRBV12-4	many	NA	TGTGCCAGCAGTTCCCGAACAGGGCGCGGCACAGATACGCAGTATTTT	CASSSRTGRGTDTQYF